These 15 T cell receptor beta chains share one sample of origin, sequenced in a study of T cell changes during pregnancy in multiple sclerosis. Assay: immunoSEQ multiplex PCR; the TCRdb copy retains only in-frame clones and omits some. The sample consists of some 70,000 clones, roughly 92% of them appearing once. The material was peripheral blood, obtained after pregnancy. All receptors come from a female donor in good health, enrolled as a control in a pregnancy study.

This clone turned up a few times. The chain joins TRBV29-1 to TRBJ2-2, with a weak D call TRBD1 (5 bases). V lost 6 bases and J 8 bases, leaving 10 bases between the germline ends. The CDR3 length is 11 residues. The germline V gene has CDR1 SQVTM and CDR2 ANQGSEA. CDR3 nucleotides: TGCAGCGTCGGCAGGGCTGGGGAGCTGTTTTTT. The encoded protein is CSVGRAGELFF.

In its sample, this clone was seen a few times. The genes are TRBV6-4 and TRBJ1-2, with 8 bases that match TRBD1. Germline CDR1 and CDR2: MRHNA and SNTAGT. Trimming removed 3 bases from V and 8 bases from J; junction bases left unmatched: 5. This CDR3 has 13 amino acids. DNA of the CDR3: TGTGCCAGCAGTGATGGGACAGGAATCGGCTACACCTTC. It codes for CASSDGTGIGYTF.

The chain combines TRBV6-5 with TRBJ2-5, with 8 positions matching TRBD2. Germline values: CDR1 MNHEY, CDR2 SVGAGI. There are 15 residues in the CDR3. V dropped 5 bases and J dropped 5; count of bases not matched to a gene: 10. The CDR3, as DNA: TGTGCCAGCAGTAGCCCCTCGGGGGGGAAGGAGACCCAGTACTTC. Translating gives CASSSPSGGKETQYF.

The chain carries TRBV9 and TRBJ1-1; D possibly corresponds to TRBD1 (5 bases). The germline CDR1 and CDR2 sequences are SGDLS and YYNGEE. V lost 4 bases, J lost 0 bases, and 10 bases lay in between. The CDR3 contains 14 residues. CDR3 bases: TGTGCCAGCAGCCCCGGACACCTGAACACTGAAGCTTTCTTT. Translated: CASSPGHLNTEAFF.

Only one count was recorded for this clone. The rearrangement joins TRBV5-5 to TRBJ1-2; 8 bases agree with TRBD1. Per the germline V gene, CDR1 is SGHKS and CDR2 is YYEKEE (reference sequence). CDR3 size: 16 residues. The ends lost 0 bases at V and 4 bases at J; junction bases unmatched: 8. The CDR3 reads CASSLAPGGGGYGYTF. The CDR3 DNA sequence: TGTGCCAGCAGCTTGGCACCAGGGGGCGGTGGCTATGGCTACACCTTC.

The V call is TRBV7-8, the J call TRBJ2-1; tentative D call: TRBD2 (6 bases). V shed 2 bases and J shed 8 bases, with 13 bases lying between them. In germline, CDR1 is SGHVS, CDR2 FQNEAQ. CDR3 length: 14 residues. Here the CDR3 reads CASSLFRENDEQFF. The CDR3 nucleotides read TGTGCCAGCAGCTTATTTCGGGAGAATGATGAGCAGTTCTTC.

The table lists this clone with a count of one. The CDR3 region has the DNA TGTGCCAGCAGTTTAGTCGGGGGGGGCCCTAATACGCAGTATTTT. Translation gives CASSLVGGGPNTQYF. The V call is TRBV27, the J call TRBJ2-3, with 8 bases that match TRBD2. J lost 7 bases, V lost 2 bases, and 8 bases had no gene match. Germline CDR1 is MNHEY and CDR2 is SMNVEV (reference sequence). This CDR3 is 15 amino acids long.

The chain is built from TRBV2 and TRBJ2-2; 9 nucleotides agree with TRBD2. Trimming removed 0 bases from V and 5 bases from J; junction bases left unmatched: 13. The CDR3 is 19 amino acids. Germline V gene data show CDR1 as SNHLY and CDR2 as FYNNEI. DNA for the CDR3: TGTGCCAGCAGTGAAGCTTGGCCAGCCTGGAGCGGGGGGACCGGGGAGCTGTTTTTT. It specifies CASSEAWPAWSGGTGELFF.

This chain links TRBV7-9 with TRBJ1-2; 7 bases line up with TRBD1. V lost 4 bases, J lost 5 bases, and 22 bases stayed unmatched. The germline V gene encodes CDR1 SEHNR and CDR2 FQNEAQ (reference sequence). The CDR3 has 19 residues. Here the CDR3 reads CASSSRDPRPRTGLYGYTF. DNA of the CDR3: TGTGCCAGCAGCTCTCGAGACCCCCGGCCCAGGACAGGCCTTTATGGCTACACCTTC.

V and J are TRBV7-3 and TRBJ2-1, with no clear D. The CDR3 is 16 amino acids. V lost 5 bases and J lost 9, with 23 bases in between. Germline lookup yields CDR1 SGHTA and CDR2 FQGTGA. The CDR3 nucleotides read TGTGCCAGCAGCAAAGCTGACAACCCTTCAGCTGTTGAGCAGTTCTTC. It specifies CASSKADNPSAVEQFF.

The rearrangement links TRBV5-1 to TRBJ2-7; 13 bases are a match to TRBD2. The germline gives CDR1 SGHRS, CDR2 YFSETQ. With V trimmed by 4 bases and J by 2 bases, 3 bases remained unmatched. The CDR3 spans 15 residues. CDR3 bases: TGCGCCAGCAGCCCAGGACTAGCGGGGGCCTACGAGCAGTACTTC. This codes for CASSPGLAGAYEQYF.

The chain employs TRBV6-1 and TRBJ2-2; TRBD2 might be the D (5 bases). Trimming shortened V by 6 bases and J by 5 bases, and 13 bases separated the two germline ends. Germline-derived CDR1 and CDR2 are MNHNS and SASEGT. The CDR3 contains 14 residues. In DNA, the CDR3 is TGTGCCAGCAGAATCGGGAAAGGGACCGGGGAGCTGTTTTTT. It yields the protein CASRIGKGTGELFF.

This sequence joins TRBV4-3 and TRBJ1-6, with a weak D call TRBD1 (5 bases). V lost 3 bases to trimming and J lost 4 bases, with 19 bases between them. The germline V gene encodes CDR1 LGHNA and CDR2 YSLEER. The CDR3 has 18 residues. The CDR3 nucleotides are TGCGCCAGCAGCCAGTTCTTTGACAGCCAGCCGTATAATTCACCCCTCCACTTT. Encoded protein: CASSQFFDSQPYNSPLHF.

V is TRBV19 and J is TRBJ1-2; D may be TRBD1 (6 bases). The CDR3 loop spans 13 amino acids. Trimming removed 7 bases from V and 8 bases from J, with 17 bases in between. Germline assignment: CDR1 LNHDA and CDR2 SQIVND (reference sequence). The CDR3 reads CASTHTGMGGYTF. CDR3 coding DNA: TGTGCCAGTACCCATACAGGGATGGGGGGCTACACCTTC.

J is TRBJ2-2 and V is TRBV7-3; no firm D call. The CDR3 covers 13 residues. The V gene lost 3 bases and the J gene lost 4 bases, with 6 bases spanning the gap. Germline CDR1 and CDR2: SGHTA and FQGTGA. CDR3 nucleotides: TGTGCCAGCAGCTTTACAAGCACCGGGGAGCTGTTTTTT. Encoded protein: CASSFTSTGELFF.